This T cell receptor beta chain was recovered during a study of CD8 T cells in Susac syndrome. Across the study: Intravenous immunoglobulin alone or corticosteroids were being given to patients with Susac syndrome at blood draw, unless they were therapy-naive.

Random hexamers served to reverse transcribe roughly 0.5 to 1 ug RNA. TCRdb reanalysed the immunoSEQ multiplex PCR reads using MiXCR and keeps one entry per CDR3 protein. In the table there are some 150,000 distinct CDR3 sequences, just under 95% of which are singletons. Remarks on this clonotype: Its antigen is unidentified.

From germline, CDR1 is KGHSH and CDR2 LQKENI. V lost 4 bases, J lost 6 bases, and 10 bases stayed unmatched. The CDR3 extends over 15 amino acids. Whole-study results and caveats: Where Susac syndrome CD4+ T cell repertoires were concerned, no clonal expansion was evident.

The CD8+ and CD4+ T cells were isolated magnetically using a negative isolation approach, whereas the TEMRA cells were enriched by FACS. The sequence derives from a human donor with Susac syndrome. The specimen sequenced was CD4+ T cells from PBMCs. This chain joins TRBV18 and TRBJ1-2; 8 bases line up with TRBD1. The CDR3 here is CASSRKGTGENGYTF. The CDR3 DNA sequence: TGTGCCAGCTCACGAAAGGGGACAGGAGAGAATGGCTACACCTTC.